This T cell receptor beta chain is from a study of blood T cell repertoires in COVID-19. As for the study in general: The United States, Italy and Spain were the sources of the acute and convalescent COVID-19 samples. Sources were T cells, B-cell-depleted T cells, or PBMCs; the material itself was cDNA or gDNA.

Authors' analysis steps: Scientists estimated how many nucleated cells there were by amplifying reference gene primers. The protocol was immunoSEQ multiplex PCR, while the TCRdb copy is restricted to in-frame clones and leaves out a portion. That table supplies the V and J calls and clone size; D and trimming were determined from the DNA. Of 160,000 or so clones in the sample, about 88% are singletons; the top ten hold 18%. Germline assignment: CDR1 MDHEN and CDR2 SYDVKM. This CDR3 contains 13 residues. The V and J ends lost 6 bases and 6 bases respectively, with 12 bases between them. This rearrangement joins TRBV28 to TRBJ1-5; D might be TRBD1 (5 bases). The sequenced sample was peripheral blood. The source of this sequence is a man aged 55 to 69 with active or convalescent COVID-19. The CDR3 sequence: CASSIPGGQPQHF. The CDR3 coding sequence is TGTGCCAGCAGCATTCCGGGGGGTCAGCCCCAGCATTTT.